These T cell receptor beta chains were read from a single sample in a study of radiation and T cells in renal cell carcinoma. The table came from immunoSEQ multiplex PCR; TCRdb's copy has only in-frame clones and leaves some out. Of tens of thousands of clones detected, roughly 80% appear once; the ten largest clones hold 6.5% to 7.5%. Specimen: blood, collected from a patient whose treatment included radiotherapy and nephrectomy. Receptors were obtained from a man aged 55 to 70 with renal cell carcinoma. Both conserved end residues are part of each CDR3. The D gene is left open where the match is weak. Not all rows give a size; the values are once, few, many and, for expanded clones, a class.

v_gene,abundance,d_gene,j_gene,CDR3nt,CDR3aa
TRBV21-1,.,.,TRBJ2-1,TGTGCCAGCCTATCATGGACTAGCGGGAGGGCCGCTAATGAGCAGTTCTTC,CASLSWTSGRAANEQFF
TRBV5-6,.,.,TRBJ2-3,TGTGCCAGCAGCGTAGCAGGAGAAGATACGCAGTATTTT,CASSVAGEDTQYF
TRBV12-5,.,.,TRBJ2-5,TGTGCTAGTGGTTTGCTATCTGGGGTGTCGACCCAGTACTTC,CASGLLSGVSTQYF
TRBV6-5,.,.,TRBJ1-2,TGTGCCAGCAGTAAACAGGCCTTCGGCTATGGCTACACCTTC,CASSKQAFGYGYTF
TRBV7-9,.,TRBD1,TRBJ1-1,TGTGCCAGCAGCTTACCACAGGGGGCGGCCACTGAAGCTTTCTTT,CASSLPQGAATEAFF
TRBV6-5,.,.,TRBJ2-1,TGTGCCAGCAGTCCTTTTGGCGGAGCTTACAATGAGCAGTTCTTC,CASSPFGGAYNEQFF
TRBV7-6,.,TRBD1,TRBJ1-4,TGTGCCAGCAGGTCGGGACAGGGACAGCTTAATGAAAAACTGTTTTTT,CASRSGQGQLNEKLFF
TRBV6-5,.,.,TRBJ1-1,TGTGCCAGCAGTTACAGCCGGGGGATTTCTGAAGCTTTCTTT,CASSYSRGISEAFF
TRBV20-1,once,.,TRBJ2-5,TGCAGTGGCGGTGTCCAAGAGACCCAGTACTTC,CSGGVQETQYF
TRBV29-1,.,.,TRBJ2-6,TGCAGCGCAAGGACCTCTGGGGCCAACGTCCTGACTTTC,CSARTSGANVLTF
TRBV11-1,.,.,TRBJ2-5,TGTGCCAGCAGCTTAGCGAGGCACCAAGAGACCCAGTACTTC,CASSLARHQETQYF
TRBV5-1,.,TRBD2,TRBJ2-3,TGCGCCAGCAGCCTGCTTGCGGGAGGGAGCACAGATACGCAGTATTTT,CASSLLAGGSTDTQYF
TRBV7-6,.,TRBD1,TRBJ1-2,TGTGCCAGCAGCCAACCCGGACAGGGGAAGGGCTACGCCTTC,CASSQPGQGKGYAF
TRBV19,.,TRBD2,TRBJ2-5,TGTGCCAGTAGTAGGACTAGTTCTTGGGAGACCCAGTACTTC,CASSRTSSWETQYF
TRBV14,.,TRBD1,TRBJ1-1,TGTGCCAGCAGCCAACCGGGACAGACTAAGAACACTGAAGCTTTCTTT,CASSQPGQTKNTEAFF
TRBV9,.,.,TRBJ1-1,TGTGCCAGCAGCGCCACTGACAGCGGATCTTCAAGTTTCTTT,CASSATDSGSSSFF
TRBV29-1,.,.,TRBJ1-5,TGCAGCGTTGGACAGCTCAATCAGCCCCAGCATTTT,CSVGQLNQPQHF
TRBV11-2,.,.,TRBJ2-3,TGTGCCAGCAGCCCCTACTACACAGATACGCAGTATTTT,CASSPYYTDTQYF
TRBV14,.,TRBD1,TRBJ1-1,TGTGCCAGCAGCCAGGTGACAGGGAGGGGCACTGAAGCTTTCTTT,CASSQVTGRGTEAFF
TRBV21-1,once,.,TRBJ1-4,TGTGCCAGCAGCGGTCGGACAGGGGGTGGGTCGGCTAATGAAAAACTGTTTTTT,CASSGRTGGGSANEKLFF
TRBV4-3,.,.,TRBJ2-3,TGCGCCAGCAGCCAGGCAGGGGAATCAGATACGCAGTATTTT,CASSQAGESDTQYF
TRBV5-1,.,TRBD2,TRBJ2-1,TGCGCCAGCAGCTTGGGTACTAGCGGGGCAAGCTCCTACAATGAGCAGTTCTTC,CASSLGTSGASSYNEQFF
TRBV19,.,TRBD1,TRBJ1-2,TGTGCCAGTAGTCCCGACAGGGCTGGCTACACCTTC,CASSPDRAGYTF
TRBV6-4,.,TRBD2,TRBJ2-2,TGTGCCAGCAGTGCCCGGACTAGCGATTACACCGGGGAGCTGTTTTTT,CASSARTSDYTGELFF
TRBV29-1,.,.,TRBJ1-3,TGCAGCGCCGGGGGATCAGGAAACACCATATATTTT,CSAGGSGNTIYF
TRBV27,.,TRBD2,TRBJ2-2,TGTGCCAGCAGTTTCTCCGGGGGAGGGACGAACACCGGGGAGCTGTTTTTT,CASSFSGGGTNTGELFF
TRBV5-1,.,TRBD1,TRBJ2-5,TGCGCCAGCAGCGTCGGCTGGGGACAGTCTCAAGAGACCCAGTACTTC,CASSVGWGQSQETQYF
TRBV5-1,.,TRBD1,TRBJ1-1,TGCGCCAGCAGCCCGGGACAGGGGGCGAACACTGAAGCTTTCTTT,CASSPGQGANTEAFF
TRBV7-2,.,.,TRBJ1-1,TGTGCCAGCAGCGCAAGAACGGGGCAGGGCACTGAAGCTTTCTTT,CASSARTGQGTEAFF
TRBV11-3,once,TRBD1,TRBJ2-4,TGTGCCAGCAGCAGGGACAGGCTAGCCAAAAACATTCAGTACTTC,CASSRDRLAKNIQYF
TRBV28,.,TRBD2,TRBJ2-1,TGTGCCAGCAGAAACCCTCCACTAGCGGGGTTTATCTTC,CASRNPPLAGFIF
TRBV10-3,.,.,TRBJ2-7,TGTGCCATCAGTGAGAAGACGTACAAAGTGGGCGAGCAGTACTTC,CAISEKTYKVGEQYF
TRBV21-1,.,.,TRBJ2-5,TGTGCCAGCAGCACCGTCCTTATTGGACAGGGGGGGGAGACCCAGTACTTC,CASSTVLIGQGGETQYF
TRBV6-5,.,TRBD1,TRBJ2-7,TGTGCCAGCAGTTATAACAGGGGATCCTACGAGCAGTACTTC,CASSYNRGSYEQYF
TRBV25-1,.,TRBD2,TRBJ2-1,TGTGCCAGCAGTGAGGGACTAGCGGGACTATACAATGAGCAGTTCTTC,CASSEGLAGLYNEQFF
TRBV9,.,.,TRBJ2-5,TGTGCCAGCAGCGTAGGAGGGGGGATGGTTGAGACCCAGTACTTC,CASSVGGGMVETQYF
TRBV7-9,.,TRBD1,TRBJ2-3,TGTGCCGGATATACCGGGACAGGGGGCGAAAATACGCAGTATTTT,CAGYTGTGGENTQYF
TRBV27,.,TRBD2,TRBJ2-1,TGTGCCAGCAGCCCCGGGACTAGCGGGAAGGGGCCCTACAATGAGCAGTTCTTC,CASSPGTSGKGPYNEQFF
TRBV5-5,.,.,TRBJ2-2,TGTGCCAGCAGCTTGAACAGGGTAGTTATCGGGGAGCTGTTTTTT,CASSLNRVVIGELFF
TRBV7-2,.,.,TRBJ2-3,TGTGCCAGCAGCCTGCGTTTTAGCGGAAGTACAGATACGCAGTATTTT,CASSLRFSGSTDTQYF
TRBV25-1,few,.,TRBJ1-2,TGTGCCAGCAAGGAAGGGCGGGGTGGCTACACCTTC,CASKEGRGGYTF
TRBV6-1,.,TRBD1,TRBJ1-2,TGTGCCAGCAGCGCTATACGACAGGGCGGCGGCTACACCTTC,CASSAIRQGGGYTF
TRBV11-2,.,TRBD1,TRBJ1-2,TGTGCCAGCAGCTTAGATGGACAGGGGATAACCTATGGCTACACCTTC,CASSLDGQGITYGYTF
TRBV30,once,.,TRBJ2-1,TGTGCCTGGAGTGTACGGAGCTCCTACAATGAGCAGTTCTTC,CAWSVRSSYNEQFF
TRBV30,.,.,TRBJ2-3,TGTGCCTGGAGTCCCCAGGCCGATACGCAGTATTTT,CAWSPQADTQYF
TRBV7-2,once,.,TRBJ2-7,TGTGCCAGCAGCTTTCCACGGGTCTACGAGCAGTACTTC,CASSFPRVYEQYF
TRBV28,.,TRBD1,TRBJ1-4,TGTGCCAGCACCTCTATGGACAGGGCAACTAATGAAAAACTGTTTTTT,CASTSMDRATNEKLFF
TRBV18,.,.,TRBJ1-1,TGTGCCAGCCGGTCAGCAGTGAACACTGAAGCTTTCTTT,CASRSAVNTEAFF
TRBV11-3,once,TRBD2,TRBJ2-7,TGTGCCAGCAGCCTCAGCGGGGCGGCCGGGAGAGAGCAGTACTTC,CASSLSGAAGREQYF
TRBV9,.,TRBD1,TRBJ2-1,TGTGCCAGCGGTCCCGGGACAGGGGGCTACAATGAGCAGTTCTTC,CASGPGTGGYNEQFF
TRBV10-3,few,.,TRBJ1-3,TGTGCCATCAGGGCCATAGAAAGGTCTGGAAACACCATATATTTT,CAIRAIERSGNTIYF
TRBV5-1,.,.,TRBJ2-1,TGCGCCAGCAGCATCCGGGACCGGGGTTGGGGTTTGGATGAGCAGTTCTTC,CASSIRDRGWGLDEQFF
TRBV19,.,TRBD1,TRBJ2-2,TGTGCCAGTAGGGGGACAGGTATCTCCGGGGAGCTGTTTTTT,CASRGTGISGELFF